Listed below are T cell receptor beta chains from one sample, sequenced in a study of shared clonotypes between healthy human individuals. Measured with immunoSEQ multiplex PCR; TCRdb has only the in-frame clones, and not every one. The sample yields 800,000 to 950,000 clones, 96% seen once. The sample taken for sequencing was naive CD8+ T cells sorted from blood. The receptor set was obtained from a man under 40 in good health. The CDR3 runs from the conserved cysteine through the conserved F or W. The D gene is left open where the match is weak. Only some rows state a clone size, as once, few, many or a class for expanded clones.

>NA|NA|TRBJ1-1|TRBV5-5
TGTGCCAGCAACCCTCTGGAGGGGCTTTATACTGAAGCTTTCTTT
CASNPLEGLYTEAFF
>NA|NA|TRBJ2-2|TRBV10-3
TGTGCCATCAGTGAGTCGGCGGGGTTGTGGGGGCTTTCGTCCGGGGAGCTGTTTTTT
CAISESAGLWGLSSGELFF
>NA|NA|TRBJ2-7|TRBV11-2
TGTGCCAGCAGCTCACTAGAATACGAGCAGTACTTC
CASSSLEYEQYF
>NA|NA|TRBJ2-2|TRBV27
TGTGCCAGCAGTTCCAGACAGGGAGGGCGAACCGGGGAGCTGTTTTTT
CASSSRQGGRTGELFF
>NA|once|TRBJ2-1|TRBV29-1
TGCAGCGCCGGACGCTTAAGCTCCTACAATGAGCAGTTCTTC
CSAGRLSSYNEQFF
>NA|once|TRBJ1-5|TRBV7-2
TGTGCCAGCAGCTTATACCAGGGGCGCAATCAGCCCCAGCATTTT
CASSLYQGRNQPQHF
>NA|NA|TRBJ2-1|TRBV11-2
TGTGCCAGCAGCTTAGAGGCGGGGTCCTACAATGAGCAGTTCTTC
CASSLEAGSYNEQFF
>NA|NA|TRBJ1-3|TRBV6-5
TGTGCCAGCAGTTACTCGAGTTCAGACTCTGGAAACACCATATATTTT
CASSYSSSDSGNTIYF
>NA|NA|TRBJ2-7|TRBV11-2
TGTGCCAGCAGCTTCGGGACCGGGACTCTCTACGAGCAGTACTTC
CASSFGTGTLYEQYF
>TRBD1|NA|TRBJ2-1|TRBV7-9
TGTGCCAGCAGCTTCAAAAGGGGGCCCTCCTTATACAATGAGCAGTTCTTC
CASSFKRGPSLYNEQFF
>TRBD2|NA|TRBJ2-2|TRBV7-8
TGTGCCAGCAGCTTAGTAACTAGCGGGAGGGCCGGGGAGCTGTTTTTT
CASSLVTSGRAGELFF
>NA|NA|TRBJ2-2|TRBV27
TGTGCCAGCTCGTGGGGAACCGGGGAGCTGTTTTTT
CASSWGTGELFF
>TRBD1|NA|TRBJ2-3|TRBV7-2
TGTGCCAGCACCCAACCGGGACAGATCCCTGTAGATACGCAGTATTTT
CASTQPGQIPVDTQYF
>TRBD1|NA|TRBJ2-7|TRBV5-1
TGCGCCAGCAGCTTGAGGCAGGGACAGTACGAGCAGTACTTC
CASSLRQGQYEQYF